This is a list of T cell receptor beta chains from one sample in a study of T cells in Graves' hyperthyroidism and ophthalmopathy. Using its own MiXCR run on the multiplex PCR reads, TCRdb lists one record per CDR3 protein. The sample gives about 600,000 distinct CDR3 sequences, about 15% of which show up once; about an eighth is in the top ten. The specimen was blood. These receptors all come from a woman between 50 and 59 years old with Graves' ophthalmopathy. Both conserved end residues are part of each CDR3. Fields, in order: J gene, V gene, clone size, D gene, CDR3 length, CDR3 DNA, CDR3 protein. D genes are given only for firm matches. Clone size is shown for a subset of rows, as once, few, many or a class of expanded clone.

TRBJ2-7 | TRBV11-1 | many | - | 14 | TGTGCCAGCAGGAGCCCGGGCGCGGGATACGAGCAGTACTTC | CASRSPGAGYEQYF
TRBJ1-1 | TRBV15 | many | - | 12 | TGTGCCACCAGCAGAGCCGACGCGAGGTCTTTCTTT | CATSRADARSFF
TRBJ1-4 | TRBV11-3 | - | - | 14 | TGTGCCAGCAGCTTGTTATCAGGGAATGAAAAACTGTTTTTT | CASSLLSGNEKLFF
TRBJ1-1 | TRBV7-2 | - | TRBD1 | 16 | TGTGCCAGCAGCTCCGGGACAGGGGGCCGGTGGACTGAAGCTTTCTTT | CASSSGTGGRWTEAFF
TRBJ2-3 | TRBV7-9 | many | TRBD2 | 16 | TGTGCCAGCAGGAAAGGGACTAGCGGAGTCACAGATACGCAGTATTTT | CASRKGTSGVTDTQYF
TRBJ1-1 | TRBV19 | many | - | 15 | TGTGCCAGTAGGACGGGGGGAAAAGCGAACACTGAAGCTTTCTTT | CASRTGGKANTEAFF
TRBJ1-3 | TRBV20-1 | few | - | 13 | TGCAGTGCTAGGGGCGGCTTTGGGGACACCATATATTTT | CSARGGFGDTIYF
TRBJ1-2 | TRBV6-6 | - | - | 15 | TGTGCCAGCAGTTACTCCGGGGCGTCTAACTATGGCTACACCTTC | CASSYSGASNYGYTF
TRBJ1-1 | TRBV7-8 | many | - | 14 | TGTGCCAGCAGCTTAGTGGCGGGGGACACTGAAGCTTTCTTT | CASSLVAGDTEAFF
TRBJ2-3 | TRBV11-2 | many | TRBD2 | 16 | TGTGCCAGCAGCCAGAGTAGCGGGAGGGGGGCAGATACGCAGTATTTT | CASSQSSGRGADTQYF
TRBJ2-5 | TRBV7-2 | many | TRBD2 | 15 | TGTGCCAGCAGCCAAGGACTAGCGCGACCAGAGACCCAGTACTTC | CASSQGLARPETQYF